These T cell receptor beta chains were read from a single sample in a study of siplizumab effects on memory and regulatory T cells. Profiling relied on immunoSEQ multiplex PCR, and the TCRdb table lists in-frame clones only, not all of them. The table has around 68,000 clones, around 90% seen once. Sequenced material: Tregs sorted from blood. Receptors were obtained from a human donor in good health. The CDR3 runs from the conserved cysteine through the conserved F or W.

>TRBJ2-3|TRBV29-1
CSVEDRKGGTDTQYF
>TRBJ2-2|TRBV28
CASSPLGTALTGELFF
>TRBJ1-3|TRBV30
CAWSFRLMFSGNTIYF
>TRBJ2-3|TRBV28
CASSLAGTDTQYF
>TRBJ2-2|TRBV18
CASSEGAWLFF
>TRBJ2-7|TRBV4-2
CASSHGRESWSYEQYF
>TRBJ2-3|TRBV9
CASSVGLRAGGTDTQYF
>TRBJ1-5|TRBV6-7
CASSRTDNQPQHF
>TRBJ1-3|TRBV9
CASSVVGGSGNTIYF
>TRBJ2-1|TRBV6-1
CASNEMGYHNEQFF
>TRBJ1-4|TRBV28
CASSRDRGGRKLFF
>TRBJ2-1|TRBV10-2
CASSDRRLAGYNEQFF
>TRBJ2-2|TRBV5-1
CASSLESFGHGELFF
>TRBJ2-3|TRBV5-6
CASSLLSGRRTDTQYF
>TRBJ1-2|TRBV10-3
CAISDDRGAYGYTF
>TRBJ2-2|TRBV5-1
CASSRHFSGTTNTGELFF
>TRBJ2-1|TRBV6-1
CASGQGANEQFF
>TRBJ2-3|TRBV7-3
CASSRTGGTDTQYF
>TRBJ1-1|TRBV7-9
CASSPTLNTEAFF
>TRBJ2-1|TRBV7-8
CASSPTGRSSYNEQFF